Following are 21 T cell receptor beta chains from one sample sequenced in a study of shared clonotypes between healthy human individuals. Using immunoSEQ multiplex PCR, the repertoire was profiled, and TCRdb retains in-frame clones only, with some absent. The sample shows more than 1 million clones, approximately 80% of them seen only once. Sequencing input: memory CD4+ T cells from PBMCs. The subset is: CD45RA-negative fraction. The source of these receptors is a man aged 18 to 35 in good health. Some clones in this sample may be carry-over from other donors' samples.

This chain joins TRBV18 and TRBJ2-7, with 9 positions matching TRBD2. CDR1 and CDR2 from the germline V gene are KGHSH and LQKENI. V was clipped by 6 bases and J by 0 bases; unmatched bases: 6. This CDR3 contains 15 residues. In nucleotides, the CDR3 is TGTGCCAGCTCCCCAGCGGGAGGCTACTCCTACGAGCAGTACTTC. Translated, it gives CASSPAGGYSYEQYF.

A single count supports this clone. This chain uses TRBV9 with TRBJ1-2; 9 nucleotides align to TRBD1. The CDR3 has 15 residues. Germline assignment: CDR1 SGDLS and CDR2 YYNGEE. V trimming: 2 bases; J trimming: 5 bases; junction bases outside the gene matches: 7. The CDR3 DNA reads TGTGCCAGCAGCGTTTGGGACGGACAGGGGTATGGCTACACCTTC. It translates to CASSVWDGQGYGYTF.

This sequence joins TRBV7-2 and TRBJ1-5; D possibly corresponds to TRBD1 (5 bases). The CDR3 length is 11 residues. Per the germline V gene, CDR1 is SGHTA and CDR2 is FQGNSA. Trimming left V 4 bases short and J 9 bases short, with 7 bases between. CDR3 sequence: CASSSGWPQHF. CDR3 in DNA: TGTGCCAGCAGCTCAGGGTGGCCCCAGCATTTT.

The chain combines TRBV28 with TRBJ1-5; D unresolved. This CDR3 comprises 14 residues. Trimming shortened V by 5 bases and J by 2 bases, and 10 bases separated the two germline ends. CDR1 and CDR2 from the germline V gene are MDHEN and SYDVKM. The chain's CDR3 is CASSPTKGNQPQHF. The CDR3 coding sequence is TGTGCCAGCAGTCCGACTAAGGGCAATCAGCCCCAGCATTTT.

This sequence joins TRBV27 and TRBJ2-7; D might be TRBD2 (6 bases). Germline V gene sequence: CDR1 MNHEY, CDR2 SMNVEV (reference sequence). This CDR3 has 18 residues. The V end lost 5 bases, the J end lost 0 bases, and 23 bases lay between the germline ends. The CDR3 region is CASSRAWRGLPSSYEQYF. The CDR3, as DNA: TGTGCCAGCAGTCGGGCCTGGAGGGGACTTCCCAGCTCCTACGAGCAGTACTTC.

V is TRBV11-2 and J is TRBJ2-1; TRBD2 matches 7 bases. The CDR3 consists of 15 residues. The ends lost 1 base at V and 8 bases at J; junction bases unmatched: 8. The germline gives CDR1 SGHAT, CDR2 FQNNGV. The chain's CDR3 is CASSLGGSWSYEQFF. The CDR3 bases are TGTGCCAGCAGCTTAGGCGGGAGTTGGAGTTATGAGCAGTTCTTC.

J is TRBJ1-4 and V is TRBV5-1, with TRBD1 matching over 7 bases. Germline V gene data show CDR1 as SGHRS and CDR2 as YFSETQ. The CDR3 spans 15 residues. The trim removed 6 bases at V and 3 bases at J, leaving 8 bases unmatched. This CDR3 is CASTFSGTANEKLFF. The DNA of the CDR3 is TGCGCCAGCACTTTCTCCGGGACAGCTAATGAAAAACTGTTTTTT.

The chain has TRBV28 and TRBJ2-5; the D gene is possibly TRBD2 (6 bases). The J call may be in error: the DNA end matches TRBJ2-7 better. The germline V gene has CDR1 MDHEN and CDR2 SYDVKM. The CDR3 runs 12 residues. CDR3 in DNA: TGTGCCAGCAGTTTAGGAGGGCGCGAGCAGTACTTC. Translating it yields CASSLGGREQYF.

This clone was seen only once. J is TRBJ1-1 and V is TRBV14; 9 bases line up with TRBD1. This CDR3 is built from 17 residues. Germline V CDR1 and CDR2: SGHDN, FVKESK. V shed 5 bases, J shed 11 bases, and the junction held 21 bases outside the gene matches. CDR3 nucleotide sequence: TGTGCCAGCAGCTTCCTATCAATAGGACAGGGGCCGCCTGGGGCTTTCTTT. Protein: CASSFLSIGQGPPGAFF.

The chain recombines TRBV6-5 with TRBJ1-1, with D perhaps TRBD1 (6 bases). Germline V CDR1 and CDR2: MNHEY, SVGAGI. With 5 bases removed from V and 4 bases from J, the gap between germline ends came to 11 bases. The length of the CDR3 is 13 residues. The CDR3 here is CASSPTGFTEAFF. As DNA, the CDR3 is TGTGCCAGCAGTCCTACAGGGTTCACTGAAGCTTTCTTT.

As to this clone: Other DNA sequences in this specimen translate into the identical CDR3. This chain links TRBV9 with TRBJ2-7, with unresolved D. Germline values: CDR1 SGDLS, CDR2 YYNGEE. The V end was cut by 0 bases, the J end by 2 bases, with 6 bases between. This CDR3 comprises 13 residues. CDR3 bases: TGTGCCAGCAGCGTAGGTCCAGCCTACGAGCAGTACTTC. Translated: CASSVGPAYEQYF.

The chain recombines TRBV7-2 with TRBJ1-2, with a tentative D call TRBD1 (6 bases). CDR3 length equals 16 residues. Trimming removed 3 bases at V and 6 bases at J, with 20 bases between. Germline-derived CDR1 and CDR2 are SGHTA and FQGNSA. The CDR3, as DNA: TGTGCCAGCAGCTTTTTCGGAGGACAGTCCCCTCATGGCTACACCTTC. Its protein product is CASSFFGGQSPHGYTF.

The V gene is TRBV5-4, the J gene TRBJ2-1; 10 bases are shared with TRBD2. Per the germline V gene, CDR1 is SGHNT and CDR2 is YYREEE (reference sequence). The CDR3 totals 13 residues. V lost 5 bases, J lost 8 bases, and 4 bases stayed unmatched. The CDR3: CASRAGTSDEQFF. The CDR3, as DNA: TGTGCCAGCAGAGCCGGGACTAGCGATGAGCAGTTCTTC.

The rearrangement joins TRBV2 to TRBJ2-2; possible D gene TRBD2, 5 bases. Germline CDR1 reads SNHLY; CDR2 reads FYNNEI. Trimming stripped 4 bases from V and 4 bases from J, with 19 bases between. The CDR3 consists of 17 residues. The CDR3 nucleotides are TGTGCCAGCAGTGTTCACCTCGGAGCGGTGGGCACCGGGGAGCTGTTTTTT. Its protein product is CASSVHLGAVGTGELFF.

The chain combines TRBV5-6 with TRBJ1-5, with D perhaps TRBD1 (5 bases). Looked up from germline, CDR1 is SGHDT and CDR2 is YYEEEE. The CDR3 sequence is 15 residues long. Trimming removed 4 bases from V and 3 bases from J, with 14 bases in between. The CDR3 DNA sequence: TGTGCCAGCAGCCCGGGGGTAACACCCAATCAGCCCCAGCATTTT. This gives the protein CASSPGVTPNQPQHF.

The V gene is TRBV7-3, the J gene TRBJ1-2; 9 nucleotides match TRBD1. Unmatched junction bases numbered 13, after V lost 5 bases and J lost 6 bases. The CDR3 has 16 amino acids. The germline gives CDR1 SGHTA, CDR2 FQGTGA. The CDR3 bases are TGTGCCAGCAGCCCTGGGGACAGGGTCGGAAGTGATGGCTACACCTTC. This gives the protein CASSPGDRVGSDGYTF.

This clone turned up a few times. The chain combines TRBV6-5 with TRBJ1-3; TRBD1 matches 7 bases. The ends lost 6 bases at V and 0 bases at J; junction bases unmatched: 2. Germline CDR1 reads MNHEY; CDR2 reads SVGAGI. There are 14 residues in the CDR3. The CDR3 region is CASRNRGSGNTIYF. CDR3 nucleotide sequence: TGTGCCAGCAGGAACAGGGGCTCTGGAAACACCATATATTTT.

This clone was counted a few times. This sequence joins TRBV30 and TRBJ2-5; 9 bases align to TRBD2. CDR3 length: 15 amino acids. Looked up from germline, CDR1 is GTSNPN and CDR2 is SVGIG (reference sequence). Unmatched junction bases numbered 9, after V lost 2 bases and J lost 5 bases. The CDR3 protein is CAWSFLAGLGETQYF. Written as DNA, the CDR3 is TGTGCCTGGAGTTTCCTAGCGGGATTAGGGGAGACCCAGTACTTC.

For the CDR3, the DNA is TGCAGCGTTGTTCCAGGGCCATTAAACACTGAAGCTTTCTTT. This translates into CSVVPGPLNTEAFF. The chain employs TRBV29-1 and TRBJ1-1; D perhaps matches TRBD1 (5 bases). The CDR3 is 14 residues long. Per the germline V gene, CDR1 is SQVTM and CDR2 is ANQGSEA. The germline V and J ends were trimmed by 4 bases and 2 bases, with 14 bases remaining between them.

V usage is TRBV29-1 and J usage is TRBJ2-7; no clear D. CDR1 SQVTM and CDR2 ANQGSEA come from the germline V gene. V lost 4 bases and J 5 bases, leaving 18 bases between the germline ends. The CDR3 contains 14 residues. In nucleotides, the CDR3 is TGCAGCGTTGTTAGGGCGGTGGGTCCCCACGAGCAGTACTTC. It yields the protein CSVVRAVGPHEQYF.

The chain carries TRBV27 and TRBJ2-2, with D possibly matching TRBD2 (5 bases). V was pared by 2 bases and J by 1 base, with 8 bases between. The V gene's germline CDR1 is MNHEY and CDR2 SMNVEV (reference sequence). The CDR3 loop spans 15 amino acids. The DNA of the CDR3 is TGTGCCAGCAGTTTAGGACTGATGAACACCGGGGAGCTGTTTTTT. Its protein is CASSLGLMNTGELFF.